These T cell receptor beta chains were read from a single sample in a study of blood T cell repertoires in COVID-19. Measured with immunoSEQ multiplex PCR; TCRdb has only the in-frame clones, and not every one. The data show around 72,000 clones, 75% to 90% seen once. Sequences were obtained from peripheral blood. The receptors derive from a woman of 80 years or more with acute or convalescent COVID-19. The CDR3 runs from the conserved cysteine through the conserved F or W. D genes are given only for firm matches. Expanded clones are given a class, and other clones once, few, many or no size at all.

CDR3aa,CDR3nt,j_gene,v_gene,abundance,d_gene
CASSFDRGGGELFF,TGCGCCAGCAGCTTTGACAGGGGAGGCGGGGAGCTGTTTTTT,TRBJ2-2,TRBV5-1,NA,TRBD1
CATSRDPHGSGNTIYF,TGTGCCACCAGCAGAGATCCCCACGGCTCTGGAAACACCATATATTTT,TRBJ1-3,TRBV15,NA,NA
CASSLPEETQYF,TGCGCCAGCAGCCTACCGGAAGAGACCCAGTACTTC,TRBJ2-5,TRBV5-1,NA,NA
CASSSRESGNTIYF,TGTGCCAGTAGTAGTCGGGAATCTGGAAACACCATATATTTT,TRBJ1-3,TRBV19,NA,NA
CASSKSLLRADTQYF,TGTGCCAGCAGCAAGAGCCTGCTTCGGGCAGATACGCAGTATTTT,TRBJ2-3,TRBV4-2,few,NA
CATSDARGGSSYEQYF,TGTGCCACCAGTGATGCCCGGGGCGGGAGCTCCTACGAGCAGTACTTC,TRBJ2-7,TRBV24-1,once,TRBD2
CAWSVGGSPLHF,TGTGCCTGGAGTGTAGGGGGTTCACCCCTCCACTTT,TRBJ1-6,TRBV30,NA,NA
CASSPTTGVNEKLFF,TGTGCCAGCTCACCTACGACAGGGGTCAATGAAAAACTGTTTTTT,TRBJ1-4,TRBV18,once,TRBD1
CAISPLRGANTGELFF,TGTGCCATCAGCCCGCTCCGGGGTGCGAACACCGGGGAGCTGTTTTTT,TRBJ2-2,TRBV10-3,few,NA
CASKAQVNSPLHF,TGTGCCAGCAAAGCACAGGTCAATTCACCCCTCCACTTT,TRBJ1-6,TRBV2,NA,NA
CASSLGSVDGYTF,TGCGCCAGCAGCTTGGGATCGGTCGATGGCTACACCTTC,TRBJ1-2,TRBV5-1,NA,NA
CASGFGEPTGELFF,TGTGCTAGTGGTTTCGGGGAGCCCACCGGGGAGCTGTTTTTT,TRBJ2-2,TRBV12-5,NA,NA
CASSSGGDPVETQYF,TGTGCCAGCAGCTCCGGGGGGGATCCAGTCGAGACCCAGTACTTC,TRBJ2-5,TRBV6-5,NA,TRBD2
CATSDITGGQFF,TGTGCCACCAGTGACATCACAGGGGGGCAGTTCTTC,TRBJ2-1,TRBV24-1,NA,TRBD1
CASSYEGREQYF,TGTGCCAGCAGTTACGAGGGTCGGGAGCAGTACTTC,TRBJ2-7,TRBV27,NA,NA
CASSPAFGRKDNEQFF,TGTGCCAGCAGCCCTGCTTTTGGCAGGAAGGACAATGAGCAGTTCTTC,TRBJ2-1,TRBV5-4,NA,NA
CASSLDGGLGYGYTF,TGTGCCAGCAGCTTAGATGGGGGGTTAGGCTATGGCTACACCTTC,TRBJ1-2,TRBV7-2,NA,NA
CAISGTSGASTDTQYF,TGTGCCATCAGTGGGACTAGCGGGGCTAGCACAGATACGCAGTATTTT,TRBJ2-3,TRBV10-3,NA,TRBD2
CASSLTWFSEQYF,TGTGCCAGCAGCTTAACGTGGTTTAGCGAGCAGTACTTC,TRBJ2-7,TRBV7-3,NA,NA
CSVEFMSSYNEQFF,TGCAGCGTTGAGTTCATGAGCTCCTACAATGAGCAGTTCTTC,TRBJ2-1,TRBV29-1,NA,NA
CATLEPGSNYGYTF,TGTGCCACCTTAGAGCCAGGGTCGAACTATGGCTACACCTTC,TRBJ1-2,TRBV24-1,NA,NA
CAISVSGGRTDTQYF,TGTGCCATCAGTGTATCGGGGGGCCGCACAGATACGCAGTATTTT,TRBJ2-3,TRBV10-3,NA,NA
CASRDSSYNEQFF,TGTGCCAGCCGGGACTCCTCCTACAATGAGCAGTTCTTC,TRBJ2-1,TRBV6-5,once,NA
CASSQGGAGGLSSYNEQFF,TGTGCCAGCAGCCAAGGAGGGGCGGGGGGCTTGAGCTCCTACAATGAGCAGTTCTTC,TRBJ2-1,TRBV3-1/TRBV3-2,NA,TRBD2
CASSIKTDNSPLHF,TGTGCCAGTAGTATAAAGACAGATAATTCACCCCTCCACTTT,TRBJ1-6,TRBV19,NA,NA